Below are 20 T cell receptor beta chains sequenced from a single sample in a study of blood T cell repertoires in COVID-19. TCRdb keeps only in-frame clones here, not all; method: immunoSEQ multiplex PCR. The sample includes hundreds of thousands of clones, around nine tenths seen only once; the top ten take around 5.8%. The specimen sequenced was PBMCs or T cells enriched from blood (not recorded which). The receptors were sampled from a woman aged 40 to 50 who had recovered from COVID-19.

The gene calls are TRBV4-3 and TRBJ2-7; no firm D call. This CDR3 is built from 15 residues. Germline V gene lookup returns CDR1 LGHNA and CDR2 YSLEER. Trimming cost V 1 base and J 7 bases, with 17 bases left between them. The CDR3 is CASSQAVAANLEQYF. In nucleotides, the CDR3 is TGCGCCAGCAGCCAAGCAGTCGCGGCAAATCTGGAGCAGTACTTC.

The V gene is TRBV13, the J gene TRBJ2-7, with TRBD2 identical over 11 bases. V lost 2 bases to trimming and J lost 4 bases; unmatched junction nucleotides: 7. Per the germline V gene, CDR1 is PRHDT and CDR2 is FYEKMQ (reference sequence). The CDR3 has 16 residues. CDR3: CASSLKLAGVRYEQYF. The CDR3 nucleotides read TGTGCCAGCAGCTTAAAACTAGCGGGAGTGCGGTACGAGCAGTACTTC.

CDR3 bases: TGTGCCAGCAGCCTCCGACAGGGGACTGGAGCCGGGGAGCTGTTTTTT. Encoded protein: CASSLRQGTGAGELFF. The chain links TRBV9 to TRBJ2-2; 8 bases align to TRBD1. The trim removed 4 bases at V and 6 bases at J, leaving 11 bases unmatched. CDR3 length equals 16 residues. Germline loops: CDR1 SGDLS, CDR2 YYNGEE.

The chain combines TRBV28 with TRBJ2-1; 10 nucleotides line up with TRBD2. This CDR3 has 17 residues. CDR1 is MDHEN, CDR2 SYDVKM, per germline. Losses at the gene ends were 4 bases for V and 6 bases for J; bases not matched to a gene: 12. CDR3 protein: CASSSPRSGRGSNEQFF. As DNA, the CDR3 is TGTGCCAGCAGTTCCCCTCGGAGCGGGAGGGGGAGCAATGAGCAGTTCTTC.

The chain couples TRBV19 to TRBJ1-5; weak D call: TRBD1 (6 bases). Germline V lookup: CDR1 LNHDA, CDR2 SQIVND (reference sequence). The CDR3 totals 17 residues. V was trimmed by 6 bases and J by 1 base, leaving 19 bases between them. CDR3 sequence: CASRSNREGVSNQPQHF. CDR3 nucleotides: TGTGCCAGTAGATCGAACAGGGAAGGAGTGAGCAATCAGCCCCAGCATTTT.

V usage is TRBV28 and J usage is TRBJ1-2; tentatively, D is TRBD1 (6 bases). The CDR3 covers 17 residues. Germline V gene sequence: CDR1 MDHEN, CDR2 SYDVKM. V was cut by 2 bases and J by 8 bases, with 24 bases left in between. The CDR3 is CASSLIAGGGAGRGYTF. The CDR3, as DNA: TGTGCCAGCAGTTTAATCGCCGGAGGGGGGGCCGGCCGGGGCTACACCTTC.

The chain joins TRBV7-8 to TRBJ2-2, with TRBD2 identical over 12 bases. CDR1 is SGHVS and CDR2 is FQNEAQ in the germline V gene. CDR3 length: 17 amino acids. The ends lost 5 bases at V and 8 bases at J; junction bases unmatched: 12. The CDR3 reads CASSLRGGLAGTGELFF. CDR3 coding DNA: TGTGCCAGCAGCCTCAGGGGTGGACTAGCGGGAACGGGGGAGCTGTTTTTT.

This clone showed up just once. This rearrangement joins TRBV2 to TRBJ2-1; 7 nucleotides match TRBD1. The CDR3 has 13 amino acids. The trim removed 6 bases at V and 7 bases at J, leaving 6 bases unmatched. The germline gives CDR1 SNHLY, CDR2 FYNNEI. CDR3 sequence: CASSLDRDNEQFF. DNA for the CDR3: TGTGCCAGCAGCTTAGACAGGGATAATGAGCAGTTCTTC.

The gene calls are TRBV5-1 and TRBJ2-5; TRBD1 is a possible D gene (5 bases). Trimming took off 3 bases at V and 4 bases at J, with 10 bases between the two ends. This CDR3 spans 13 amino acids. The V gene's germline CDR1 is SGHRS and CDR2 YFSETQ. The CDR3 DNA is TGCGCCAGCAGCTCCAGGGTAGGAGAGACCCAGTACTTC. It is translated as CASSSRVGETQYF.

This sequence joins TRBV7-8 and TRBJ1-1; D possibly corresponds to TRBD1 (5 bases). The CDR3 is 14 amino acids. V was clipped by 4 bases and J by 3 bases, with 12 bases between them. From germline, CDR1 is SGHVS and CDR2 FQNEAQ. As DNA, the CDR3 is TGTGCCAGCAGCTCGGACATTGGGGACACTGAAGCTTTCTTT. This codes for CASSSDIGDTEAFF.

The J gene is TRBJ1-4, the V gene TRBV27, with D tentatively TRBD1 (6 bases). Trimming left V 2 bases short and J 2 bases short, with 12 bases between. The length of the CDR3 is 16 residues. CDR1 MNHEY and CDR2 SMNVEV come from the germline V gene (reference sequence). The CDR3: CASSLAGAVTNEKLFF. In nucleotides, the CDR3 is TGTGCCAGCAGTTTAGCAGGGGCGGTTACTAATGAAAAACTGTTTTTT.

This chain connects TRBV25-1 to TRBJ2-5, with 8 bases that match TRBD1. Germline-derived CDR1 and CDR2 are MGHDK and SYGVNS. The CDR3 runs 15 residues. J was trimmed by 5 bases and V by 4 bases; bases with no gene match: 9. The CDR3 reads CASSVAGGAGETQYF. DNA for the CDR3: TGTGCCAGCAGTGTCGCAGGGGGCGCGGGGGAGACCCAGTACTTC.

This clone occurred once. This chain's CDR3 is CASSPHTGSGHQPQHF. The CDR3 DNA follows: TGTGCCAGCAGTCCTCATACAGGTAGTGGGCATCAGCCCCAGCATTTT. V is TRBV28 and J is TRBJ1-5, with a possible D match to TRBD1 (5 bases). Trimming removed 5 bases from V and 5 bases from J, with 19 bases in between. Germline assignment: CDR1 MDHEN and CDR2 SYDVKM. The CDR3 is 16 residues long.

The chain recombines TRBV5-1 with TRBJ2-3; 10 bases are shared with TRBD1. The trim removed 6 bases at V and 4 bases at J, leaving 8 bases unmatched. Germline CDR1 and CDR2: SGHRS and YFSETQ. The CDR3 is 15 amino acids. CDR3 in amino acids: CASNIGTGVPDTQYF. CDR3 nucleotide sequence: TGCGCCAGCAACATCGGGACAGGGGTCCCAGATACGCAGTATTTT.

This clone was picked up a small number of times. This chain joins TRBV9 and TRBJ2-5, with 7 bases aligning to TRBD2. V gave up 4 bases and J gave up 0 bases; unmatched junction bases: 9. There are 16 residues in the CDR3. Germline loops: CDR1 SGDLS, CDR2 YYNGEE. CDR3 coding DNA: TGTGCCAGCAGCCTCACTGCCGGGACTAACCAAGAGACCCAGTACTTC. Translation: CASSLTAGTNQETQYF.

The chain links TRBV7-3 to TRBJ2-3; TRBD2 matches 10 bases. CDR3 length: 15 amino acids. Germline CDR1 and CDR2: SGHTA and FQGTGA. J gave up 6 bases and V 5 bases, and 8 bases lay outside the gene matches. The CDR3 sequence is CASSLGLAGADTQYF. The DNA for the CDR3 is TGTGCCAGCAGCCTTGGGCTAGCGGGAGCGGATACGCAGTATTTT.

The CDR3 protein is CAISGLAEQETQYF. CDR3 bases: TGTGCCATCAGTGGTCTAGCGGAACAAGAGACCCAGTACTTC. The V call is TRBV10-3, the J call TRBJ2-5, with TRBD2 matching over 7 bases. The V and J ends lost 4 bases and 2 bases, in that order; junction bases with no gene match: 4. There are 14 residues in the CDR3. From germline, CDR1 is ENHRY and CDR2 SYGVKD.

The chain couples TRBV30 to TRBJ2-3; D possibly corresponds to TRBD2 (5 bases). In germline, CDR1 is GTSNPN, CDR2 SVGIG (reference sequence). The CDR3 extends over 13 amino acids. The ends were cut back, 5 bases at V and 0 bases at J, with 9 bases in the middle. The CDR3 loop reads CAWASRSTDTQYF. The CDR3, as DNA: TGTGCCTGGGCTAGCAGAAGCACAGATACGCAGTATTTT.

The J gene is TRBJ2-3, the V gene TRBV6-2 or TRBV6-3; no clear D. The CDR3 is made up of 15 amino acids. The V gene lost 5 bases and the J gene lost 2 bases, with 14 bases spanning the gap. Germline loops: CDR1 MNHEY, CDR2 SVGEGT. The CDR3 loop reads CASSQPGGTTDTQYF. The DNA of the CDR3 is TGTGCCAGCAGTCAACCTGGCGGTACCACAGATACGCAGTATTTT.

The rearrangement uses TRBV18 and TRBJ1-1; TRBD1 matches 9 bases. The CDR3 loop spans 15 amino acids. The trim removed 0 bases at V and 4 bases at J, leaving 3 bases unmatched. The germline V gene encodes CDR1 KGHSH and CDR2 LQKENI. The CDR3 loop is CASSPPDRGFTEAFF. The CDR3 DNA sequence: TGTGCCAGCTCACCACCGGACAGGGGTTTCACTGAAGCTTTCTTT.